The T cell receptor beta chain described here comes from a study of blood T cell repertoires in COVID-19. In its sample, this clone was seen once. Clones were read by immunoSEQ multiplex PCR, and TCRdb kept only the in-frame ones, dropping some. The profile covers 60,000 to 90,000 clones, with 75% to 90% appearing a single time and around 17% taken by the ten largest. The material sequenced was peripheral blood. This receptor was taken from a human donor in a cohort sampled during active COVID-19.

This CDR3 is CASSLRGALKGQPQHF. CDR3 sequence (DNA): TGTGCCAGCAGTTTACGGGGGGCTCTAAAGGGTCAGCCCCAGCATTTT. The rearrangement uses TRBV27 and TRBJ1-5; D possibly corresponds to TRBD1 (6 bases). Germline V lookup: CDR1 MNHEY, CDR2 SMNVEV (reference sequence). V gave up 2 bases and J gave up 6 bases, with 17 bases separating them. This CDR3 is built from 16 residues.